This TCR beta chain was sequenced in a study of patients and donors after allogeneic stem cell transplantation. One entry per CDR3 protein, called by TCRdb with MiXCR from the RT-PCR reads. The repertoire holds roughly 940,000 distinct CDR3 sequences, more than 15% seen once, with roughly 6% in the top ten. The CDR3 spans 13 residues. The V and J ends lost 5 bases and 7 bases respectively, with 17 bases between them. Germline CDR1 reads DFQATT; CDR2 reads SNEGSKA (reference sequence). The sequence was collected from a human donor who was either an allogeneic HSCT recipient or a stem cell or donor lymphocyte infusion donor (not recorded which). It is not recorded whose cells these are; they may come from a transplant donor. This chain links TRBV20-1 with TRBJ2-5; unclear D gene. Input material: blood, either unsorted or a sorted T cell fraction (not recorded which). The CDR3 loop reads CSAQIFPLGTQYF. The CDR3 DNA is TGCAGTGCTCAGATTTTTCCCCTTGGGACCCAGTACTTC.